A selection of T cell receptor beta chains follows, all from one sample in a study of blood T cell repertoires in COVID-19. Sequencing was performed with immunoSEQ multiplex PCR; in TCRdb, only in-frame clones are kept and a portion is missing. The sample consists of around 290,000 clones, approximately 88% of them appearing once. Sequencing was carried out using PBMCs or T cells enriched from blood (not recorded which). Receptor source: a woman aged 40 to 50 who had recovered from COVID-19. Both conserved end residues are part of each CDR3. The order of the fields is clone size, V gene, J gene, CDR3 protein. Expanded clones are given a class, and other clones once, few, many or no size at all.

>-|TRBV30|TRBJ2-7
CAWSPSWTPPYEQYF
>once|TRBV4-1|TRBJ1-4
CASSQLTGSIEKLFF
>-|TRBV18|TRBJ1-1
CASSPAVSPEAFF
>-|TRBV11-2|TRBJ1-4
CASSTGTGYRMEKLFF
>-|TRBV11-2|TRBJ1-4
CASSLGMVGHLFF
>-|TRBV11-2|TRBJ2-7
CASSLEAGFSYEQYF
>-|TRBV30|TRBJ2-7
CAWSTLVQQYF
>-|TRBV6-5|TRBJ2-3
CASSLDTKDTQYF
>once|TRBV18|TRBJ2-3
CASSPSQRTDTQYF
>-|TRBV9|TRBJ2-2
CASSVGRVPGELFF
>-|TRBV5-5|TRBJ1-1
CASSLASRQGSTEAFF
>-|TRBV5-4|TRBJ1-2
CASSPGRHNNYGYTF
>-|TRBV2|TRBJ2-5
CAGALGLAEETQYF
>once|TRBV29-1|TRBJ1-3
CSVPGTGKTNSGNTIYF
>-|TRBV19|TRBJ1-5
CASSIAERINQPQHF
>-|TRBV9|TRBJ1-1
CASSVAAGRTEAFF